Following are 30 T cell receptor beta chains from one sample sequenced in a study of cytomegalovirus exposure and HLA in healthy donors. With 60 Vbeta and 13 Jbeta primers, the PCR was carried out. Profiling relied on immunoSEQ multiplex PCR, and the TCRdb table lists in-frame clones only, not all of them. The sample records about 160,000 clones, 80% to 90% being singletons. Sequencing was performed on PBMCs. These receptors were collected from a man in his fifties in good health and CMV-seropositive.

The chain recombines TRBV2 with TRBJ2-5; 14 bases match TRBD2. Germline-derived CDR1 and CDR2 are SNHLY and FYNNEI. After removal of 9 bases from V and 3 bases from J, the junction contained 3 bases not matched to a gene. There are 14 residues in the CDR3. The CDR3 here is CARPGLAGEETQYF. In DNA form, the CDR3 reads TGTGCCAGGCCGGGACTAGCGGGGGAAGAGACCCAGTACTTC.

The chain employs TRBV6-5 and TRBJ2-1, with TRBD2 as a possible D gene (6 bases). The CDR3 covers 13 residues. Per germline, CDR1 MNHEY and CDR2 SVGAGI. Deletions cut 5 bases from V and 13 bases from J, with 18 bases between. CDR3 sequence reads: CASSRRDSASQFF. DNA of the CDR3: TGTGCCAGCAGTAGGAGGGACTCAGCGAGTCAGTTCTTC.

The chain is built from TRBV7-2 and TRBJ1-2, with D possibly matching TRBD1 (5 bases). Germline lookup yields CDR1 SGHTA and CDR2 FQGNSA. The CDR3 runs to 15 residues. Deletions cut 5 bases from V and 2 bases from J, with 15 bases between. CDR3 sequence reads: CASSLRPRGNYGYTF. In DNA, the CDR3 is TGTGCCAGCAGCCTAAGACCCCGGGGGAACTATGGCTACACCTTC.

This chain uses TRBV6-1 with TRBJ2-2, with D perhaps TRBD2 (6 bases). The CDR3 contains 17 residues. V shed 4 bases and J shed 3 bases, with 18 bases lying between them. Germline values: CDR1 MNHNS, CDR2 SASEGT. The CDR3 bases are TGTGCCAGCAGTGTCCCCGGGGCGCGCGGGGACACCGGGGAGCTGTTTTTT. It codes for CASSVPGARGDTGELFF.

Only one count was recorded for this clone. The chain uses TRBV2 and TRBJ1-2; D might be TRBD1 (5 bases). V gave up 0 bases and J gave up 3 bases, with 8 bases separating them. Germline V gene sequence: CDR1 SNHLY, CDR2 FYNNEI. This CDR3 is 14 amino acids long. CDR3 residues: CASSEARRDYGYTF. CDR3 sequence (DNA): TGTGCCAGCAGTGAAGCACGCAGGGACTATGGCTACACCTTC.

This chain uses TRBV9 with TRBJ2-7; maybe TRBD2 (7 bases). The CDR3 is 13 residues long. Trimming removed 0 bases at V and 7 bases at J, with 11 bases between. CDR1 is SGDLS, CDR2 YYNGEE, per germline. CDR3 sequence (DNA): TGTGCCAGCAGCGTAGAGGGGGGGGGTGAGCAGTACTTC. The encoded protein is CASSVEGGGEQYF.

The rearrangement links TRBV5-5 to TRBJ2-1; TRBD2 matches at 7 bases. V trimming: 3 bases; J trimming: 1 base; junction bases outside the gene matches: 4. The CDR3 has 15 residues. The germline CDR1 and CDR2 sequences are SGHKS and YYEKEE (reference sequence). The CDR3 DNA reads TGTGCCAGCAGCTGGGACTACAGATCCTACAATGAGCAGTTCTTC. This encodes CASSWDYRSYNEQFF. The whole variable domain, filled in from reference TRBV5-5 and TRBJ2-1, reads DAGVTQSPTHLIKTRGQQVTLRCSPISGHKSVSWYQQVLGQGPQFIFQYYEKEERGRGNFPDRFSARQFPNYSSELNVNALLLGDSALYLCASSWDYRSYNEQFFGPGTRLTVL.

The gene calls are TRBV6-6 and TRBJ1-3, with no clear D. The length of the CDR3 is 15 residues. Trimming stripped 5 bases from V and 0 bases from J, with 11 bases between. Per germline, CDR1 MNHNY and CDR2 SVGAGI (reference sequence). CDR3: CASSLRRGSGNTIYF. CDR3 nucleotide sequence: TGTGCCAGCAGTCTTCGCAGAGGCTCTGGAAACACCATATATTTT.

The chain links TRBV28 to TRBJ2-2; weak D call: TRBD1 (5 bases). CDR3 size: 16 residues. V lost 2 bases and J lost 4, with 14 bases in between. Germline V lookup: CDR1 MDHEN, CDR2 SYDVKM. The CDR3, as DNA: TGTGCCAGCAGTTTAAGGGGAAGGGGTTCCACCGGGGAGCTGTTTTTT. Protein product: CASSLRGRGSTGELFF.

The chain joins TRBV21-1 to TRBJ1-2. TRBV21-1 is reported as a pseudogene. The CDR3 covers 12 residues. The CDR3 is CASRGTGYGYTF. The CDR3 DNA reads as TGTGCCAGCAGAGGAACGGGCTATGGCTACACCTTC.

The chain employs TRBV13 and TRBJ1-3; D gene ambiguous. V was shortened by 6 bases and J by 0 bases, with 15 bases between the two germline ends. Germline CDR1 and CDR2: PRHDT and FYEKMQ (reference sequence). CDR3 size: 16 residues. CDR3 sequence (DNA): TGTGCCAGCAGGACGGGTCTCTCCTACTCTGGAAACACCATATATTTT. It specifies CASRTGLSYSGNTIYF.

The chain recombines TRBV11-2 with TRBJ2-5; D is ambiguous. The CDR3 sequence is 13 residues long. V was shortened by 1 base and J by 4 bases, with 7 bases between the two germline ends. Germline V lookup: CDR1 SGHAT, CDR2 FQNNGV. The CDR3 loop is CASSLGHPETQYF. The DNA of the CDR3 is TGTGCCAGCAGCTTAGGGCATCCAGAGACCCAGTACTTC.

The chain couples TRBV6-1 to TRBJ1-1; no firm D call. V was pared by 7 bases and J by 2 bases, with 5 bases between. CDR3 size: 11 residues. Germline values: CDR1 MNHNS, CDR2 SASEGT. CDR3 region: CASTCNTEAFF. The DNA of the CDR3 is TGTGCCAGCACCTGTAACACTGAAGCTTTCTTT.

The V gene is TRBV6-1, the J gene TRBJ1-1, with TRBD1 identical over 9 bases. This CDR3 comprises 15 residues. V lost 6 bases, J lost 2 bases, and 7 bases stayed unmatched. Germline lookup yields CDR1 MNHNS and CDR2 SASEGT. The CDR3 sequence is CASRRRGQGNTEAFF. The CDR3 region has the DNA TGTGCCAGCAGAAGAAGGGGACAGGGAAACACTGAAGCTTTCTTT.

The chain carries TRBV7-3 and TRBJ2-7; D ambiguous. The CDR3 spans 13 residues. CDR1 SGHTA and CDR2 FQGTGA come from the germline V gene. With 2 bases removed from V and 5 bases from J, the gap between germline ends came to 10 bases. The CDR3 sequence: CASSLGLYDEQYF. CDR3 sequence (DNA): TGTGCCAGCAGCTTAGGGCTTTATGACGAGCAGTACTTC.

The rearrangement uses TRBV4-2 and TRBJ2-6; no reliable D call. Trimming left V 1 base short and J 12 bases short, with 19 bases between. The CDR3 has 16 residues. Looked up from germline, CDR1 is LGHNA and CDR2 is YNFKEQ. CDR3 bases: TGTGCCAGCAGCCAAGTTGGGCCAAACCTTCTCGGCGTCCTGACTTTC. It encodes CASSQVGPNLLGVLTF.

The V and J genes are TRBV5-4 and TRBJ1-2; weak D call: TRBD1 (6 bases). Germline V CDR1 and CDR2: SGHNT, YYREEE (reference sequence). V gave up 0 bases and J gave up 6 bases, with 15 bases separating them. This CDR3 spans 15 amino acids. CDR3 amino acids: CASSLEAIKGDGYTF. The DNA for the CDR3 is TGTGCCAGCAGCTTGGAGGCAATTAAGGGGGATGGCTACACCTTC.

V usage is TRBV7-9 and J usage is TRBJ2-3; 9 bases line up with TRBD1. CDR1 and CDR2 (germline): SEHNR, FQNEAQ (reference sequence). The CDR3 has 17 amino acids. J was trimmed by 1 base and V by 5 bases; bases with no gene match: 10. CDR3 residues: CASSPAGTGWGTDTQYF. The CDR3, as DNA: TGTGCCAGCAGCCCAGCCGGGACAGGGTGGGGCACAGATACGCAGTATTTT.

The chain uses TRBV7-9 and TRBJ1-2; D not resolved. The CDR3 length is 13 residues. Germline V CDR1 and CDR2: SEHNR, FQNEAQ (reference sequence). The ends were cut back, 5 bases at V and 8 bases at J, with 15 bases in the middle. CDR3 region: CASSPAGGQGYTF. As DNA, the CDR3 is TGTGCCAGCAGCCCCGCTGGTGGCCAGGGCTACACCTTC.

In its sample, this clone was seen a few times. This sequence joins TRBV7-6 and TRBJ2-5, with 11 positions matching TRBD2. Germline CDR1 is SGHVS and CDR2 is FNYEAQ. The CDR3 length is 15 residues. J gave up 4 bases and V 5 bases, and 6 bases lay outside the gene matches. The CDR3: CASSSRLAGTETQYF. CDR3 bases: TGTGCCAGCAGCAGCCGACTAGCGGGGACAGAGACCCAGTACTTC.

This chain uses TRBV28 with TRBJ2-7; the match to TRBD2 covers 8 bases. This CDR3 contains 14 residues. CDR1 and CDR2 from the germline V gene are MDHEN and SYDVKM. Unmatched junction bases numbered 6, after V lost 6 bases and J lost 2 bases. Here the CDR3 reads CASSRAGRAYEQYF. The CDR3 bases are TGTGCCAGCAGCCGGGCCGGGAGGGCCTACGAGCAGTACTTC.

J is TRBJ2-3 and V is TRBV28; D gene uncertain. Germline CDR1 reads MDHEN; CDR2 reads SYDVKM. V shed 7 bases and J shed 5 bases, with 10 bases lying between them. CDR3 length: 12 amino acids. The CDR3 nucleotides are TGTGCCAGCACCGTCCCGGGAGATACGCAGTATTTT. It specifies CASTVPGDTQYF.

The gene calls are TRBV30 and TRBJ1-5, with 8 bases that match TRBD1. Germline CDR1 reads GTSNPN; CDR2 reads SVGIG (reference sequence). Trimming cost V 2 bases and J 3 bases; bases outside gene matches: 6. The length of the CDR3 is 15 residues. The CDR3 spells CAWSSGQADNQPQHF. In DNA, the CDR3 is TGTGCCTGGAGTTCGGGACAGGCCGACAATCAGCCCCAGCATTTT.

The rearrangement uses TRBV4-3 and TRBJ2-1; D remains ambiguous. V lost 1 base and J 0 bases, leaving 7 bases between the germline ends. The CDR3 has 15 amino acids. Germline-derived CDR1 and CDR2 are LGHNA and YSLEER. In DNA, the CDR3 is TGCGCCAGCAGCCAAGTGCCCAGCTCCTACAATGAGCAGTTCTTC. It translates to CASSQVPSSYNEQFF.

CDR3 loop: CASSYDPDGEKNEQFF. The CDR3 nucleotides read TGTGCCAGCAGTTACGACCCTGACGGGGAGAAGAATGAGCAGTTCTTC. The rearrangement joins TRBV6-5 to TRBJ2-1; maybe TRBD2 (5 bases). CDR3 length: 16 residues. Trimming took 2 bases from V and 7 from J, leaving 18 bases between them. Germline V lookup: CDR1 MNHEY, CDR2 SVGAGI.

The rearrangement links TRBV6-5 to TRBJ2-1, with 9 bases identical to TRBD2. The V and J ends lost 9 bases and 10 bases, in that order; junction bases with no gene match: 7. CDR1 and CDR2 from the germline V gene are MNHEY and SVGAGI. The CDR3 is made up of 12 amino acids. The CDR3 loop reads CASYSGSREQFF. The CDR3 DNA follows: TGTGCCAGTTATAGCGGGAGCCGGGAGCAGTTCTTC.

V and J are TRBV19 and TRBJ2-3, with TRBD2 matching 7 bases. CDR1 and CDR2 (germline): LNHDA, SQIVND (reference sequence). The CDR3 totals 15 residues. V lost 1 base and J lost 1; bases outside the gene matches: 2. CDR3 in DNA: TGTGCCAGTAGTATAGTCGCGGGAGGCACAGATACGCAGTATTTT. Residues: CASSIVAGGTDTQYF.

The chain is built from TRBV28 and TRBJ1-1; D remains unclear. Germline V gives CDR1 MDHEN, CDR2 SYDVKM. The CDR3 is made up of 11 amino acids. Trimming removed 5 bases from V and 3 bases from J, with 4 bases in between. CDR3 region: CASSTDTEAFF. The CDR3 DNA is TGTGCCAGCAGTACGGACACTGAAGCTTTCTTT.

This chain links TRBV11-2 with TRBJ1-1; the D gene is possibly TRBD1 (6 bases). Trimming shortened V by 4 bases and J by 4 bases, and 13 bases separated the two germline ends. Germline V gene data show CDR1 as SGHAT and CDR2 as FQNNGV. CDR3 length: 14 amino acids. In DNA, the CDR3 is TGTGCCAGCAGCTCACAGGGCGCGGGCACTGAAGCTTTCTTT. Residues: CASSSQGAGTEAFF.

V is TRBV7-8 and J is TRBJ2-1, with D possibly being TRBD1 (6 bases). Germline V lookup: CDR1 SGHVS, CDR2 FQNEAQ. Trimming took 5 bases from V and 3 from J, leaving 17 bases between them. The CDR3 has 16 amino acids. The CDR3 region has the DNA TGTGCCAGCAGCCACTTACCACGGGACAACTACAATGAGCAGTTCTTC. Encoded protein: CASSHLPRDNYNEQFF.